This TCR beta chain derives from a study of regulatory T cells in long-lasting Graves disease (dated by TCRdb to the early 2020s). As for the study more broadly: Antithyroid drugs had been taken for less than 3 months by newly diagnosed Graves' disease patients. Persistent Graves' disease patients were compared with newly diagnosed Graves' disease patients by peripheral blood TCR sequencing and RNA sequencing. The study took place in China and was registered as a clinical trial. A total of 35 or so samples were covered by TCR sequencing, comprising approximately 13 persistent and roughly 20 newly diagnosed Graves' disease patients. Study-level results and caveats: Sequencing and analysis were limited to the TCR beta chain. More public clonotypes were shared among persistent patients (fewer than 3,000) than among newly diagnosed patients (roughly 1,000). Peripheral blood alone was examined, since thyroid tissue, which constituted the primary lesion, could not be accessed. TRBV28, TRBJ1-2 and TRBJ2-5 were preferentially used in persistent disease, while TRBV20-1 and TRBJ2-1 were favored in newly diagnosed disease. As a limitation, the authors acknowledged that the small sample size may reduce accuracy. Compared with newly diagnosed patients, patients with persistent Graves' disease had lower TCR Shannon entropy and fewer highly expanded clones, which suggests clonal expansion.

This clonotype occurred many times. Its specific antigen is unknown. Per-base quality was not reported, and no clone a single base away is much larger than it. Libraries were made using multiplex PCR. Instrument used: Illumina HiSeq 4000. To build TCR beta libraries, CDR3 regions were amplified by Arm-PCR using iRepertoire HTBI primers. Gel purification was performed on PCR products prior to sequencing. In the paper's pipeline: Across samples, roughly 60 TRBV and 15 or so TRBJ segments were identified and used for gene usage analysis of CDR3 amino acid clonotypes. Filtered high-quality paired reads were merged into contigs using COPE and FqMerger. Contigs were aligned with BLAST to IMGT TRBV, TRBD and TRBJ reference genes, and CDR3 was defined per IMGT. Any clonotype with a frequency above 0.1% was classified as a highly expanded clone. Shannon entropy served as the measure of repertoire diversity, while the Gini coefficient captured V-J evenness. Public clonotypes were defined as clonotypes shared by more than one individual. TCRdb applied fastp at Q25 and MiXCR to the public reads, then kept only in-frame beta chains. Every CDR3 protein is listed once, alongside the most common genes and DNA of its rows. The V and J calls reflect TCRdb's pipeline rather than the authors' work. For this sample the table gives 350,000 to 450,000 distinct CDR3 sequences, of which 16% were detected only once. The leading ten clones occupy 25% to 30% of the sample.

What this sample's time point label stands for: newly diagnosed GD, antithyroid drugs for less than 3 months. For both TCR sequencing and RNA sequencing, RNA was extracted from PBMCs in TRIzol. The diagnosis of Graves' disease was made according to American Thyroid Association guidelines. The patients came from an endocrinology department in Xi'an, China. Each patient gave approximately 10 milliliters of peripheral blood, collected in an EDTA anticoagulant tube. Ficoll Paque Plus density gradient separation was used to isolate PBMCs, and no further T cell sorting was done. RNA quality was checked with an Agilent 2100 Bioanalyzer and agarose gel, and concentration with a NanoDrop 2000. The germline V gene provides CDR1 MNHEY and CDR2 SVGEGT. Germline trimming amounts to 6 bases on V and 6 bases on J, with 11 as the count of junction bases outside the gene matches. There are 15 amino acids in the CDR3, from cysteine to phenylalanine inclusive. Only the CDR3 part of the read is kept: 45 bases, read in frame from the first base.

The same data also went into a second study, on T cells in Graves' hyperthyroidism and ophthalmopathy. That second report states: Graves' hyperthyroidism was defined as stable when no progression to ophthalmopathy occurred over 18 months of follow-up. Hyperthyroidism patients were newly diagnosed, with disease duration under 2 months, and aged 18 to 65 years. Exclusion was applied to patients with uncontrolled infections, other autoimmune diseases, pregnancy or lactation. Diagnoses were based on clinical symptoms, serum thyroxine and TRAb, thyroid ultrasound and orbital computed tomography. For the first round of RT-PCR on the TCR CDR3, the HTBI primer set was used together with the Qiagen OneStep RT-PCR kit. Most expanded thyroid clonotypes (frequency above 0.001) were also detected in blood, suggesting blood repertoires may reflect thyroid immune responses. In cross-validation, a model built on a 13 V-J signature told ophthalmopathy apart from stable hyperthyroidism with just under 90% sensitivity and about 81% specificity, and in testing the same model reached 80%/75%. In validation, progression to ophthalmopathy was predicted by the model with 70% to 71% sensitivity and 72.22% specificity, a median of approximately 6.5 months before onset. A discovery cohort of approximately 97 patients, 43 with Graves' ophthalmopathy and under 60 with stable Graves' hyperthyroidism, was used to find distinguishing TCR V-J signatures. Prospective prediction of ophthalmopathy was tested in an independent validation cohort consisting of 18 to 20 hyperthyroidism patients and more than 15 patients who later progressed to ophthalmopathy. The approximately 90 discovery patients were divided at random into training and test sets in a 7:3 ratio. Thyroid tissue and blood T-cell repertoires from six Graves' hyperthyroidism patients were also compared in the study. Following sampling, methimazole starting at 30 mg daily was given to hyperthyroidism patients, and high-dose intravenous methylprednisolone was given to ophthalmopathy patients. Libraries were constructed in a second round of multiplex PCR, after which size selection and purification were carried out. The libraries were sequenced on an Illumina HiSeq2000 using paired-end 100 bp reads. SOAPnuke was used to process the raw data, with reads discarded if the reads contained adapters or uncalled bases, had a mean Phred below 15, or lacked an exact constant-primer or identifier match. High-quality paired reads were merged with COPE v1.2.5, and unique nucleotide sequences were defined as clonotypes. MiTCR v1.1 was used to align clonotypes to the IMGT TRBV, TRBD and TRBJ reference segments. The analysis included only V-J combinations with a frequency above 0.0001, which together covered more than 98% of the repertoires. The TCS score was defined as F50 (clonal expansion) divided by E x V (chaos), with BLOSUM62-based TCRdist calculated between CDR3 peptides within each V-J. Welch's t-statistics and random forest reduced around 550 V-J features to around 14, which were used in a naive Bayes classifier (R e1071). No statistical method was used to fix the sample size in advance, and group allocation was not hidden from the investigators. TCR Vbeta CDR3 sequencing of approximately 140 peripheral blood samples (over 40 ophthalmopathy, about 74 hyperthyroidism and roughly 17 progressor patients) is reported in the paper.

Sequenced here: peripheral blood mononuclear cells (PBMCs), sampled at new diagnosis, from a patient treated with antithyroid drugs. Recombination joined TRBV6-2 or TRBV6-3 with TRBJ1-5, with 7 central nucleotides matching TRBD1. This receptor was identified in a man aged 35-49 years with Graves disease. Donor details come from another sample of the same person, matched by shared clones. The nucleotide sequence is TGTGCCAGCAGCCCCCGACAGGGAATAAGTCAGCCCCAGCATTTT. Its protein reads: CASSPRQGISQPQHF.